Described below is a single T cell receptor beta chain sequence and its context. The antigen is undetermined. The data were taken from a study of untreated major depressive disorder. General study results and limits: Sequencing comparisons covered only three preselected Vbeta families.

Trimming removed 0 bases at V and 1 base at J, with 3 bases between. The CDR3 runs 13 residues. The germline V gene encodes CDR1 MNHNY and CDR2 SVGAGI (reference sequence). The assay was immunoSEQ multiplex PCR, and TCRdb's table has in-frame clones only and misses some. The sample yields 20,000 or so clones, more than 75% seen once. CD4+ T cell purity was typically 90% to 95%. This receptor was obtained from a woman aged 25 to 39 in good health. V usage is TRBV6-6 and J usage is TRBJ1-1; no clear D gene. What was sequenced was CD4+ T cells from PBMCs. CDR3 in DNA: TGTGCCAGCAGTTACTCGTGGAACACTGAAGCTTTCTTT. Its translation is CASSYSWNTEAFF.